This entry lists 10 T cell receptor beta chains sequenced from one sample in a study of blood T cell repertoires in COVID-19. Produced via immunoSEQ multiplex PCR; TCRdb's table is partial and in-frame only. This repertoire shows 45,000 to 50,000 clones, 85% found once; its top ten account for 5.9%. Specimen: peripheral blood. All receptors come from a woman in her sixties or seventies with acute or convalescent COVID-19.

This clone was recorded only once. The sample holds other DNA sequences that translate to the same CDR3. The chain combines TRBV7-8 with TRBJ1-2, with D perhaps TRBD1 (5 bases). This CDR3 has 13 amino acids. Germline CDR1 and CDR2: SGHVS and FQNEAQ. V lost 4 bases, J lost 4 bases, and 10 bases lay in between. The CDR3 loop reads CASSSYGGYGYTF. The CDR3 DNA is TGTGCCAGCAGCTCCTACGGGGGCTATGGCTACACCTTC.

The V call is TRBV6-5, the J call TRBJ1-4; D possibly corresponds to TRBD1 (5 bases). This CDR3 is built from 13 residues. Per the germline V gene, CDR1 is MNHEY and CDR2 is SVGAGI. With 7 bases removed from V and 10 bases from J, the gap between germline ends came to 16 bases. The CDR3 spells CASKEQVGGKLFF. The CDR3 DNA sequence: TGTGCCAGCAAAGAACAGGTCGGGGGAAAACTGTTTTTT.

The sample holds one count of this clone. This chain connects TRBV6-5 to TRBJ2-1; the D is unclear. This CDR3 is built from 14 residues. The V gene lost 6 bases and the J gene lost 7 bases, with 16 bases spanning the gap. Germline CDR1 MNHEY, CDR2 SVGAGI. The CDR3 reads CASRIEILVNEQFF. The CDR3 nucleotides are TGTGCCAGCAGGATAGAAATATTGGTGAATGAGCAGTTCTTC.

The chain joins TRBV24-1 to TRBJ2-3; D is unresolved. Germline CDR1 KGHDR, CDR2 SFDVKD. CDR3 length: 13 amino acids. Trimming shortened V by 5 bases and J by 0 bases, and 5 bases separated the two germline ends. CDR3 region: CATSGQSTDTQYF. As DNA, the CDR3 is TGTGCCACCAGTGGGCAGAGCACAGATACGCAGTATTTT.

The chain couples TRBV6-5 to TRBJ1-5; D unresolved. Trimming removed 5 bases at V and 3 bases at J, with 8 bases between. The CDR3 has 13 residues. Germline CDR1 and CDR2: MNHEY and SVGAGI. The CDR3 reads CASSPDFNQPQHF. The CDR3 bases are TGTGCCAGCAGTCCGGACTTCAATCAGCCCCAGCATTTT.

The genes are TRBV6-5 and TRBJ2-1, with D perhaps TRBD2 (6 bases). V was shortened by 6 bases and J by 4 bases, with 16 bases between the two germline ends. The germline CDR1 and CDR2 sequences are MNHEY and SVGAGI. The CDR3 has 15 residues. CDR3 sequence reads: CASSSGVGGYNEQFF. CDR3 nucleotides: TGTGCCAGCAGCTCCGGTGTGGGGGGTTACAATGAGCAGTTCTTC.

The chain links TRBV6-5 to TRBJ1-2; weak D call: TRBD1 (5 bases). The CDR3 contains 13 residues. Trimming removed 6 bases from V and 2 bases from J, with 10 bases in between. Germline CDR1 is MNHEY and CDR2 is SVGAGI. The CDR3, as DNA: TGTGCCAGCAGCTCGGACAAGAACTATGGCTACACCTTC. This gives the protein CASSSDKNYGYTF.

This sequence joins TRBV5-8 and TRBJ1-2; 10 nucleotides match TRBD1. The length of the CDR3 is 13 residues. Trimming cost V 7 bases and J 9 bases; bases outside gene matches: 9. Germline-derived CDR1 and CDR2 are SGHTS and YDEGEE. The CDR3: CASRQGAPTSYTF. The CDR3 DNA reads TGTGCCAGCCGACAGGGGGCACCGACAAGCTACACCTTC.

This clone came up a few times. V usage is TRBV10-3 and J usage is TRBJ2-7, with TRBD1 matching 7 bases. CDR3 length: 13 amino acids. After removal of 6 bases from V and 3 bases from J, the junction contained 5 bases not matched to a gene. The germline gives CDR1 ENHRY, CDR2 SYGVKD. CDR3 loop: CAISIDRDYEQYF. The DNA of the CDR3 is TGTGCCATCAGCATCGACAGGGACTACGAGCAGTACTTC.

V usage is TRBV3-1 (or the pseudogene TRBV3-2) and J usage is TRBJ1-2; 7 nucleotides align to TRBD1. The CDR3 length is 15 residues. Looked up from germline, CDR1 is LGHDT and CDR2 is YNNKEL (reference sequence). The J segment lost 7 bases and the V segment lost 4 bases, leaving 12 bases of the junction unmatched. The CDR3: CASSPGQPGVGGYTF. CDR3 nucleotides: TGTGCCAGCAGCCCGGGACAGCCCGGGGTAGGTGGCTACACCTTC.